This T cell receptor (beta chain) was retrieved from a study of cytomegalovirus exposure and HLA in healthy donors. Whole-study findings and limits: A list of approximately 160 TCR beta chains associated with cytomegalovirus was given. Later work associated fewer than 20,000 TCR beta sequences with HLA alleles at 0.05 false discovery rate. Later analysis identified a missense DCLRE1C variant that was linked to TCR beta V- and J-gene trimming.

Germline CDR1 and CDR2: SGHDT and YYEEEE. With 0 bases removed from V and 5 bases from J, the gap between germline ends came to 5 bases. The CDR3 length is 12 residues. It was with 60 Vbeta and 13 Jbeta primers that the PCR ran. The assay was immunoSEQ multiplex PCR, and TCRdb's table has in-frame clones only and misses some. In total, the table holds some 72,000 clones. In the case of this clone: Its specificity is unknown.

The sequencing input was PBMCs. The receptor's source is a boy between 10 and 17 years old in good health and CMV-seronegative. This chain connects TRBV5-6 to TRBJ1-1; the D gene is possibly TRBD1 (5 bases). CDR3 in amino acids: CASSLGQTEAFF. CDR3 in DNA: TGTGCCAGCAGCTTGGGACAGACTGAAGCTTTCTTT.